This TCR beta chain is drawn from a study of shared clonotypes between healthy human individuals (dated by TCRdb to between 2020 and 2021). For context, the study as a whole: Three men and a couple of women, aged 18 to 49 years, made up the cohort. Different laboratories and diverse techniques were used to prepare libraries and sequence TCR repertoires, to increase sequencing depth and limit assay-specific biases. Per donor, leukapheresis produced somewhere between about 0.9 and 9.5 billion PBMCs. For each donor, CD4 naive and CD4 memory were each given three plates, CD8 naive was given two plates, and CD8 memory was given one plate. The study deeply sequenced blood TCR repertoires of several healthy adults to estimate repertoire size and the extent of clonotype sharing between individuals. Findings and caveats that apply to the study as a whole: Compared with non-shared clonotypes, the clonotypes found in all four sorted-subset donors had higher generation probabilities. The genetic and exposure-history diversity represented was limited by the small number of donors. Sampling was restricted to blood, and TCR repertoires in tissue are likely to differ from TCR repertoires in blood. Naive subsets generally had larger estimated clonotype richness than memory subsets. When a few donors were compared, the shared fraction of clonotypes was 5% to 6.5% for naive CD4, 3% to 4% for naive CD8, 2% to 2.5% for memory CD4, and less than 0.5% for memory CD8. Incomplete sequencing was indicated by rarefaction of sorted-subset datasets, despite the large sequencing depth. Pairwise subsampling led to the expectation that sequencing depth would affect the degree of clonotype sharing among donors.

Using the deep immunoSEQ assay, TCR CDR3 regions were amplified from genomic DNA by multiplex PCR. For each cell subset, the extracted genomic DNA was distributed evenly across all wells of several immunoSEQ 96-well plates, and each plate served as one replicate. For sorted subsets, each replicate PCR was loaded with 200 ng genomic DNA, equivalent to 30,000 or so T cell genomes. Purified libraries were measured with a Qubit 3.0 fluorometer, size-checked on a Bioanalyzer 2100, and measured again with the KAPA Library Quantification kit. Every immunoSEQ 96-well plate was sequenced on a separate single-read 150-cycle Illumina NextSeq 550 flow cell. Turning to the authors' computational methods: Because the immunoSEQ output held only junctional sequences and lacked quality scores, the filtering could not match the filtering applied to full-length reads. To assign V/J genes and CDR3, sequences were annotated against IMGT germline references using PyIR, a Python wrapper for IgBLAST v1.9. Reads were removed for weak V/J assignments (E-value above 1e-6), missing CDR3, stop codons, out-of-frame junctions, or ambiguous translated residues. V3J clonotypes were defined as sequences sharing the same inferred V gene, J gene, and CDR3 amino acid sequence. Percentage overlap between repertoires was computed as shared unique clonotypes divided by the size of the smaller repertoire. Richness of each repertoire was evaluated using RTK rarefaction, the Chao1 estimator, and Recon v2.1 estimates of unobserved clonotypes. For all TCRbeta clonotypes obtained by the gDNA method from a handful of donors, generation probabilities were computed with OLGA. As stored in TCRdb, this immuneACCESS dataset retains in-frame rearrangements with V and J assigned. A fraction of the clones does not appear; measured against another copy, unresolved V genes explain less than half of the discrepancy, and the remainder lacks a known reason. V, J and clone size derive from that table, while D and trimming were established from the DNA sequence. Recorded for this sample are roughly 760,000 clones; approximately 79% of them occurred a single time. Of the sample, over 1.5% falls within the top ten clones.

V sheds 0 bases and J sheds 5 bases, leaving 4 bases between their ends. From cysteine to phenylalanine, the CDR3 is 12 amino acids long. Of all the DNA, just the CDR3 is kept, 36 bases in frame from base 1. The germline V gene (reference sequence) provides CDR1 LNHDA and CDR2 SQIVND. The donors were healthy, HIV-negative adults who had no recently reported acute infections or vaccinations. Every donor was a Caucasian adult residing in Nashville, Tennessee, USA. Magnetic negative selection was used to enrich CD4+ T cells, after which naive cells were positively selected on CD45RA and the negative fraction became the memory subset. Blood was obtained by leukapheresis, after which PBMCs were separated by Ficoll-Histopaque density gradient centrifugation and cryopreserved in liquid nitrogen vapor phase. Analytical flow cytometry was used to check the purity and quantity of each magnetically sorted T cell population. Each sorted fraction had its genomic DNA isolated and then quantified by UV absorbance on a Nanodrop 2000c.

A remark on this clone: The antigen it binds to is not known. The sample holds no much larger clone one base away, and base qualities are not on file.

Sequences were obtained from memory CD4+ T cells sorted from blood. This sample's cell subset or site label indicates: CD45RA-negative fraction. The clonotype comes from a woman aged 25 to 45 in good health. The chain joins TRBV19 to TRBJ1-1, with an unclear D gene assignment. The nucleotide sequence is given as TGTGCCAGTAGTATAGATTTGACTGAAGCTTTCTTT. It specifies CASSIDLTEAFF.